These T cell receptor beta chains were read from a single sample in a study of blood T cell repertoires in COVID-19. Here immunoSEQ multiplex PCR was the method, and the copy in TCRdb shows in-frame clones only, minus some. The profile shows roughly 170,000 clones, 80% to 90% of them singletons. Material for sequencing was peripheral blood. The receptors shown here come from a man in his forties who had recovered from COVID-19. Each CDR3 is given with its conserved first and last residue. The D gene is left open where the match is weak. Clone size, where shown, is once, few, many, or a class for clones that have expanded.

>-|-|TRBV5-4|TRBJ1-2
CASSGGLPLYGYTF
TGTGCCAGCAGCGGGGGACTGCCTCTCTATGGCTACACCTTC
>once|-|TRBV12-5|TRBJ2-1
CASGLGGQYNEQFF
TGTGCTAGTGGTTTGGGGGGCCAGTACAATGAGCAGTTCTTC
>-|TRBD2|TRBV7-2|TRBJ2-2
CASSPFAGGGTGELFF
TGTGCCAGCAGCCCCTTCGCCGGGGGGGGCACCGGGGAGCTGTTTTTT
>-|-|TRBV4-3|TRBJ2-2
CASSLRGTGELFF
TGCGCCAGCAGCTTACGGGGCACCGGGGAGCTGTTTTTT
>-|-|TRBV5-1|TRBJ2-7
CASSSGPGDEQYF
TGCGCCAGCAGCTCGGGTCCTGGCGACGAGCAGTACTTC
>-|TRBD1|TRBV7-2|TRBJ1-4
CASSKQGGEEKLFF
TGTGCCAGCAGCAAACAGGGGGGGGAGGAAAAACTGTTTTTT
>-|TRBD1|TRBV5-5|TRBJ1-2
CASSLSVGTGDGYTF
TGTGCCAGCAGCTTGAGTGTTGGGACAGGGGATGGCTACACCTTC
>-|TRBD2|TRBV7-9|TRBJ2-1
CASSLTSSGVYNEQFF
TGTGCCAGCAGCTTAACATCTAGCGGGGTGTACAATGAGCAGTTCTTC
>-|TRBD1|TRBV27|TRBJ2-7
CASSLRTGGLEQYF
TGTGCCAGCAGTCTCAGGACAGGGGGACTGGAGCAGTACTTC
>-|-|TRBV20-1|TRBJ2-7
CSASIPGEQYF
TGCAGTGCTAGTATCCCAGGGGAGCAGTACTTC
>-|-|TRBV5-1|TRBJ2-7
CASSLDLGGYEQYF
TGCGCCAGCAGCTTGGACTTGGGAGGCTACGAGCAGTACTTC
>few|TRBD2|TRBV6-4|TRBJ2-3
CASSEAGGGTDTQYF
TGTGCCAGCAGTGAAGCGGGGGGAGGCACAGATACGCAGTATTTT
>-|-|TRBV6-5|TRBJ1-6
CASSPRGSSSPLHF
TGTGCCAGCAGTCCAAGGGGTAGTAGTTCACCCCTCCACTTT
>-|TRBD1|TRBV9|TRBJ1-6
CASSVRDLSGTGNKTDSPLHF
TGTGCCAGCAGCGTAAGGGACCTATCCGGGACAGGGAACAAGACGGATTCACCCCTCCACTTT
>-|-|TRBV6-5|TRBJ1-2
CATLWTEGGYTF
TGTGCCACCCTTTGGACAGAAGGAGGCTACACCTTC
>few|-|TRBV4-2|TRBJ2-1
CASSQESASANNEQFF
TGTGCCAGCAGCCAAGAATCGGCTAGCGCAAACAATGAGCAGTTCTTC
>-|TRBD2|TRBV29-1|TRBJ2-5
CSVISGGQETQYF
TGCAGCGTCATTAGCGGGGGGCAAGAGACCCAGTACTTC
>-|-|TRBV13|TRBJ2-3
CASSSAPIGSSTDTQYF
TGTGCCAGCAGCTCCGCCCCCATCGGGTCTAGCACAGATACGCAGTATTTT
>-|-|TRBV19|TRBJ1-3
CASSPGSSGNTIYF
TGTGCCAGTAGCCCAGGAAGCTCTGGAAACACCATATATTTT
>-|-|TRBV5-8|TRBJ1-1
CASSITGSAEAFF
TGTGCCAGCAGCATAACAGGGAGCGCTGAAGCTTTCTTT
>-|TRBD2|TRBV30|TRBJ2-1
CAWSVPGGGSRNEQFF
TGTGCCTGGAGTGTACCGGGGGGGGGTTCCCGAAATGAGCAGTTCTTC
>once|TRBD1|TRBV28|TRBJ2-7
CASSSTEYLPGQGLGYEQYF
TGTGCCAGCAGTTCTACCGAGTATCTGCCGGGACAGGGACTCGGGTACGAGCAGTACTTC
>few|-|TRBV5-4|TRBJ1-6
CASSLGTPYSPLHF
TGTGCCAGCAGCTTGGGAACTCCTTATTCACCCCTCCACTTT
>-|-|TRBV7-9|TRBJ1-3
CASSPGEGGNTIYF
TGTGCCAGCAGCCCCGGGGAAGGAGGAAACACCATATATTTT
>once|-|TRBV19|TRBJ1-2
CASSIAQTGPGGYTF
TGTGCCAGTAGTATAGCCCAGACAGGCCCTGGAGGCTACACCTTC
>-|-|TRBV19|TRBJ1-5
CASSTQGNNQPQHF
TGTGCCAGTAGTACCCAGGGAAACAATCAGCCCCAGCATTTT
>few|-|TRBV19|TRBJ2-1
CASSPSLLREQFF
TGTGCCAGTAGTCCCTCCCTACTGAGGGAGCAGTTCTTC
>-|TRBD1|TRBV9|TRBJ2-7
CASSERTGFYYEQYF
TGTGCCAGCAGCGAGAGGACAGGGTTTTACTACGAGCAGTACTTC
>once|-|TRBV30|TRBJ2-5
CAWSGTVQETQYF
TGTGCCTGGAGTGGTACAGTCCAAGAGACCCAGTACTTC
>-|-|TRBV28|TRBJ1-2
CASSPQGRFGYTF
TGTGCCAGCAGTCCACAGGGTCGGTTTGGCTACACCTTC
>-|-|TRBV6-5|TRBJ1-6
CASSISGNNSPLHF
TGTGCCAGCAGCATCTCAGGGAATAATTCACCCCTCCACTTT
>once|TRBD1|TRBV9|TRBJ2-2
CASSPFLTGENTGELFF
TGTGCCAGCAGCCCATTTTTGACAGGGGAGAACACCGGGGAGCTGTTTTTT
>-|-|TRBV12-3/TRBV12-4|TRBJ2-7
CASSLATYEQYF
TGTGCCAGCAGTTTAGCCACATACGAGCAGTACTTC
>once|-|TRBV11-3|TRBJ2-5
CASSRAGETQYF
TGTGCCAGCAGCCGAGCCGGAGAGACCCAGTACTTC
>-|-|TRBV4-3|TRBJ2-1
CASSQDRRGHEQFF
TGCGCCAGCAGCCAAGACCGGCGGGGGCATGAGCAGTTCTTC
>-|-|TRBV5-5|TRBJ2-2
CASSLVSRSNTGELFF
TGTGCCAGCAGCTTGGTCTCCAGGTCGAACACCGGGGAGCTGTTTTTT
>once|TRBD2|TRBV6-2/TRBV6-3|TRBJ2-7
CASSYSQREFEQYF
TGTGCCAGCAGTTACTCCCAGCGGGAGTTCGAGCAGTACTTC
>-|-|TRBV2|TRBJ1-1
CASTKNSGVGTEAFF
TGTGCCAGCACAAAAAATTCCGGGGTCGGGACTGAAGCTTTCTTT
>-|-|TRBV6-6|TRBJ1-1
CASSYSSSEAFF
TGTGCCAGCAGTTACTCATCCAGTGAAGCTTTCTTT
>-|TRBD1|TRBV19|TRBJ2-2
CASSIGRGTANTGELFF
TGTGCCAGTAGTATAGGTCGTGGGACAGCGAACACCGGGGAGCTGTTTTTT
>-|TRBD2|TRBV29-1|TRBJ2-7
CSVEDSGLAGANRYEQYF
TGCAGCGTTGAAGATTCCGGACTAGCGGGAGCCAACCGCTACGAGCAGTACTTC
>-|TRBD1|TRBV19|TRBJ2-2
CASWGQGYTGELFF
TGTGCCAGCTGGGGACAGGGCTACACCGGGGAGCTGTTTTTT
>-|TRBD1|TRBV14|TRBJ2-1
CASSHRQGLNNEQFF
TGTGCCAGCAGCCACAGACAGGGTCTGAACAATGAGCAGTTCTTC
>-|-|TRBV27|TRBJ2-2
CASREGVRELFF
TGTGCCAGCAGAGAGGGGGTACGGGAGCTGTTTTTT
>-|-|TRBV20-1|TRBJ2-5
CSALDEETQYF
TGCAGTGCCCTAGACGAGGAGACCCAGTACTTC
>-|-|TRBV19|TRBJ1-4
CASRPAGSDEKLFF
TGTGCCAGTAGGCCGGCAGGGTCGGATGAAAAACTGTTTTTT
>once|TRBD2|TRBV6-2/TRBV6-3|TRBJ2-1
CASSTTLAGEQFF
TGTGCCAGCAGTACTACTCTAGCGGGAGAGCAGTTCTTC
>-|-|TRBV29-1|TRBJ2-5
CSVERPGTQYF
TGCAGCGTTGAACGGCCGGGGACCCAGTACTTC
>-|TRBD2|TRBV5-1|TRBJ2-1
CASSHRSGITVGSNEQFF
TGCGCCAGCAGTCATAGGAGCGGGATCACCGTTGGCTCCAATGAGCAGTTCTTC
>-|-|TRBV14|TRBJ1-4
CASSQGGTQFF
TGTGCCAGCAGCCAAGGGGGGACTCAATTTTTT
>-|TRBD2|TRBV9|TRBJ2-7
CASSVGPTSGAYEQYF
TGTGCCAGCAGCGTAGGCCCGACTAGCGGGGCTTACGAGCAGTACTTC
>-|-|TRBV4-3|TRBJ1-4
CASSQEGGGANEKLFF
TGCGCCAGCAGCCAAGAGGGAGGGGGAGCGAATGAAAAACTGTTTTTT
>few|-|TRBV27|TRBJ1-1
CASSLAGTAFF
TGTGCCAGCAGTTTGGCAGGCACGGCTTTCTTT
>-|TRBD2|TRBV7-8|TRBJ2-3
CASSLSGGADTQYF
TGTGCCAGCAGCTTGAGCGGGGGGGCAGATACGCAGTATTTT
>-|-|TRBV30|TRBJ1-1
CAWSLQRHTEAFF
TGTGCCTGGAGTCTCCAGCGACACACTGAAGCTTTCTTT
>-|-|TRBV9|TRBJ2-5
CASSVGLQETQYF
TGTGCCAGCAGCGTTGGTCTACAAGAGACCCAGTACTTC